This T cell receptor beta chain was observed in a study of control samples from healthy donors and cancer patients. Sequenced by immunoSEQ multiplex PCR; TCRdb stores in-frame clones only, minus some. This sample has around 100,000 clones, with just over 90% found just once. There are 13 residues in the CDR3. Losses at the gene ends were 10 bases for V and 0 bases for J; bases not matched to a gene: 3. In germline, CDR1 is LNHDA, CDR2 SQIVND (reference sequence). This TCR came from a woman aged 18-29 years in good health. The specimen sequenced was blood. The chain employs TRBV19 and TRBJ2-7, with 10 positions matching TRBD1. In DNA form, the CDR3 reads TGTGCCATTGGACAGGGGGACTCCTACGAGCAGTACTTC. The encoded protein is CAIGQGDSYEQYF.